Listed below are T cell receptor beta chains from one sample, sequenced in a study of blood T cell repertoires in COVID-19. Measured with immunoSEQ multiplex PCR; TCRdb has only the in-frame clones, and not every one. In the table there are about 670,000 clones, approximately 90% of which are singletons. Sequenced input: peripheral blood. Receptors originate from a woman under 30 with acute or convalescent COVID-19. Each CDR3 is given with its conserved first and last residue. Each record gives: CDR3 protein, CDR3 DNA, J gene, D gene, clone size, V gene. D genes are given only for firm matches. A row's size may be missing; if present it is once, few, many or a size class.

CDR3: CASSPDSRTEAFF; DNA: TGCGCCAGCAGCCCCGACAGTCGTACTGAAGCTTTCTTT; J: TRBJ1-1; D: -; size: -; V: TRBV5-1
CDR3: CASRSTSGGAVEQFF; DNA: TGTGCCAGCAGATCAACTAGCGGGGGGGCTGTTGAGCAGTTCTTC; J: TRBJ2-1; D: TRBD2; size: -; V: TRBV6-5
CDR3: CASSPARQGARYGYTF; DNA: TGTGCCAGCAGCCCCGCAAGACAGGGGGCGCGGTATGGCTACACCTTC; J: TRBJ1-2; D: TRBD1; size: -; V: TRBV7-9
CDR3: CASTPQILYGYTF; DNA: TGTGCCAGCACCCCACAGATACTCTATGGCTACACCTTC; J: TRBJ1-2; D: -; size: -; V: TRBV6-2/TRBV6-3
CDR3: CASSVGQGVTEAFF; DNA: TGTGCCAGCAGCGTAGGACAGGGCGTAACTGAAGCTTTCTTT; J: TRBJ1-1; D: TRBD1; size: once; V: TRBV9
CDR3: CASSLVGGGAIGSNQPQHF; DNA: TGTGCCAGCAGCTTAGTAGGAGGGGGCGCGATCGGGAGCAATCAGCCCCAGCATTTT; J: TRBJ1-5; D: TRBD1; size: -; V: TRBV7-2
CDR3: CASSQGRTGGEPQHF; DNA: TGCGCCAGCAGCCAAGGCCGGACTGGAGGGGAGCCCCAGCATTTT; J: TRBJ1-5; D: -; size: -; V: TRBV4-1
CDR3: CAWLTSADEQYF; DNA: TGTGCCTGGTTAACTAGCGCGGACGAGCAGTACTTC; J: TRBJ2-7; D: TRBD2; size: few; V: TRBV30
CDR3: CASSLNSAGGGLGYTF; DNA: TGCGCCAGCAGCTTGAATTCTGCAGGGGGCGGCTTAGGCTACACCTTC; J: TRBJ1-2; D: TRBD1; size: -; V: TRBV5-1
CDR3: CASSLPTESGGYGYTF; DNA: TGTGCCAGCAGCCTACCGACAGAGTCAGGGGGCTATGGCTACACCTTC; J: TRBJ1-2; D: TRBD1; size: -; V: TRBV7-8
CDR3: CASSQDRGRVETQYF; DNA: TGCGCCAGCAGCCAAGATAGGGGCAGGGTCGAGACCCAGTACTTC; J: TRBJ2-5; D: -; size: -; V: TRBV4-1
CDR3: CASGLSFADSSGNTIYF; DNA: TGTGCTAGTGGTTTGTCTTTTGCGGATAGCTCTGGAAACACCATATATTTT; J: TRBJ1-3; D: -; size: once; V: TRBV12-5
CDR3: CASSPRTENTEAFF; DNA: TGTGCCAGCAGCCCCCGGACAGAGAACACTGAAGCTTTCTTT; J: TRBJ1-1; D: -; size: -; V: TRBV5-5
CDR3: CASSIGTGGLSNQPQHF; DNA: TGTGCCAGTAGTATAGGAACAGGGGGCCTTAGCAATCAGCCCCAGCATTTT; J: TRBJ1-5; D: TRBD1; size: -; V: TRBV19
CDR3: CAWRPWTGGNTEAFF; DNA: TGTGCCTGGAGACCCTGGACAGGGGGAAACACTGAAGCTTTCTTT; J: TRBJ1-1; D: TRBD1; size: -; V: TRBV30
CDR3: CSVETGNTEAFF; DNA: TGCAGCGTTGAAACGGGGAACACTGAAGCTTTCTTT; J: TRBJ1-1; D: -; size: -; V: TRBV29-1